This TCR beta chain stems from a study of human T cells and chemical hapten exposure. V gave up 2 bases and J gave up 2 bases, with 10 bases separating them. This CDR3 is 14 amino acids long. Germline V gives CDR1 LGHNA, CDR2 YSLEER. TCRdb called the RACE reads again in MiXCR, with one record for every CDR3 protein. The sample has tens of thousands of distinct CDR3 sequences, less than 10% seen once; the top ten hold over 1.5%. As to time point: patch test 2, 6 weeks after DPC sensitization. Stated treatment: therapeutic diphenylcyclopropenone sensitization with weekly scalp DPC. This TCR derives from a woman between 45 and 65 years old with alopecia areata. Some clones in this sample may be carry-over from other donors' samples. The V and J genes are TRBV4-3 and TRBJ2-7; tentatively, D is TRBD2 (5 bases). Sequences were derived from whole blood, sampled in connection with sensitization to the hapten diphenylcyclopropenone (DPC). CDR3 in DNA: TGCGCCAGCAGCCAATCACCGGGAACCTACGAGCAGTACTTC. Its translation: CASSQSPGTYEQYF.